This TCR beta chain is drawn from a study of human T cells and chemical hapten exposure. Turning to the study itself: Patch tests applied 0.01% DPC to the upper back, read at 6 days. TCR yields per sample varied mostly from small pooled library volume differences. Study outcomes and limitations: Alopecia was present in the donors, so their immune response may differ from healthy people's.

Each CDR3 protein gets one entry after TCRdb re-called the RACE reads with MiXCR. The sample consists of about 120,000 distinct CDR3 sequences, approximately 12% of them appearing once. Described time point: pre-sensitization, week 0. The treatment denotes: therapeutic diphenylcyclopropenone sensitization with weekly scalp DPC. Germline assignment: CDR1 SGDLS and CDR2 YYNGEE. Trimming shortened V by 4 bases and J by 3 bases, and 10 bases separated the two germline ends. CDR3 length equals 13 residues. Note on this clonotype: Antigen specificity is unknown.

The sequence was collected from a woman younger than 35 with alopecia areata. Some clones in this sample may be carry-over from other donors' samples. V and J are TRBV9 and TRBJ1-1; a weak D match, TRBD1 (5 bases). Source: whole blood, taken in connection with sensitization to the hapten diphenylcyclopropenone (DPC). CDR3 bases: TGTGCCAGCAGCAAAGGGACGGACACTGAAGCTTTCTTT. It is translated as CASSKGTDTEAFF.